These 21 T cell receptor beta chains originate from one sample sequenced in a study of cytomegalovirus exposure and HLA in healthy donors (dated 2017 in TCRdb). The method behind the library was the immunoSEQ multiplex PCR assay. For the multiplex PCR, a mixture combining 60 forward primers for TCR Vbeta segments and 13 reverse primers for TCR Jbeta segments was used. TCRdb limited this immuneACCESS table to in-frame rearrangements with V and J called. A share of clones is missing; checked studies link under half to unresolved V genes, and the rest is unexplained. This sample's listing comprises about 190,000 clones. The biggest ten clones account for 5.5% to 7.5% of the sample. Sequencing used PBMCs. All receptors derive from a man younger than 40 in good health and CMV-seronegative.

The chain carries TRBV6-5 and TRBJ2-5, with a weak D call TRBD1 (5 bases). Between the trimmed V and J ends, which lost 0 bases and 0 bases, there was a span of 8 bases. The CDR3 is 15 residues long. Germline CDR1 reads MNHEY; CDR2 reads SVGAGI. The CDR3 region is CASSYSFRDQETQYF. The CDR3, as DNA: TGTGCCAGCAGTTACTCTTTCAGGGACCAAGAGACCCAGTACTTC.

The chain has TRBV6-5 and TRBJ2-7; D possibly corresponds to TRBD1 (5 bases). The V end was cut by 2 bases, the J end by 11 bases, with 19 bases between. The CDR3 has 14 amino acids. Germline V lookup: CDR1 MNHEY, CDR2 SVGAGI. The CDR3 region has the DNA TGTGCCAGCAGTTACGTTATGGACACCGAGGAAAAGTACTTC. This sequence encodes CASSYVMDTEEKYF.

This chain connects TRBV11-3 to TRBJ2-3; TRBD2 agrees at 11 bases. CDR3 size: 16 residues. Germline loops: CDR1 SGHNT, CDR2 YENEEA. V trimming: 6 bases; J trimming: 0 bases; junction bases outside the gene matches: 5. CDR3 nucleotides: TGTGCCAGCAGAAGGGGACTAGCGGCTAGCACAGATACGCAGTATTTT. As protein: CASRRGLAASTDTQYF.

The rearrangement links TRBV12-5 to TRBJ1-2; D is unclear. The CDR3 consists of 13 residues. The V gene lost 6 bases and the J gene lost 4 bases, with 12 bases spanning the gap. Germline V gene sequence: CDR1 LGHNT, CDR2 FRNRAP. The CDR3 DNA reads TGTGCTAGTGGCCCTACCCCCCTCTATGGCTACACCTTC. Its translation is CASGPTPLYGYTF.

J is TRBJ2-3 and V is TRBV20-1; D remains ambiguous. Germline CDR1 DFQATT, CDR2 SNEGSKA (reference sequence). The CDR3 is 11 amino acids. V lost 6 bases and J lost 3, with 7 bases in between. The CDR3 DNA sequence: TGCAGTGCGCCTAGAACAGATACGCAGTATTTT. Protein sequence: CSAPRTDTQYF.

The chain links TRBV14 to TRBJ1-4, with 7 bases that match TRBD1. CDR1 is SGHDN and CDR2 is FVKESK in the germline V gene. This CDR3 is 13 amino acids long. J was trimmed by 12 bases and V by 4 bases; bases with no gene match: 8. The CDR3 is CASSRVTGRQLFF. CDR3 bases: TGTGCCAGCAGCCGAGTGACAGGGCGGCAACTGTTTTTT.

The chain links TRBV2 to TRBJ1-2; 9 nucleotides line up with TRBD1. The CDR3 spans 14 residues. The trim removed 3 bases at V and 8 bases at J, leaving 7 bases unmatched. Germline V CDR1 and CDR2: SNHLY, FYNNEI. CDR3 in amino acids: CASSEDRGLFGYTF. DNA for the CDR3: TGTGCCAGCAGTGAGGACAGGGGACTTTTCGGCTACACCTTC.

The genes are TRBV6-1 and TRBJ1-6, with D perhaps matching TRBD1 (6 bases). V was shortened by 3 bases and J by 12 bases, with 15 bases between the two germline ends. Germline CDR1 MNHNS, CDR2 SASEGT. The CDR3 sequence is 14 residues long. The CDR3 nucleotides are TGTGCCAGCAGTGACCAGGGGTTGTTTCAACCCCTCCACTTT. Protein product: CASSDQGLFQPLHF.

The chain carries TRBV19 and TRBJ2-2; 10 positions match TRBD2. The CDR3 has 19 amino acids. Germline trimming cut 3 bases from V and 5 bases from J; bases unmatched to any gene: 15. Per germline, CDR1 LNHDA and CDR2 SQIVND (reference sequence). Here the CDR3 reads CASSIIVGLATVSTGELFF. DNA for the CDR3: TGTGCCAGTAGTATTATAGTGGGACTAGCGACCGTCTCAACCGGGGAGCTGTTTTTT.

This chain connects TRBV27 to TRBJ2-7, with no clear D. Trimming shortened V by 0 bases and J by 7 bases, and 10 bases separated the two germline ends. Germline V CDR1 and CDR2: MNHEY, SMNVEV (reference sequence). The CDR3 sequence is 13 residues long. CDR3: CASSLSQVGEQYF. In DNA, the CDR3 is TGTGCCAGCAGTTTATCCCAGGTGGGTGAGCAGTACTTC.

This rearrangement joins TRBV19 to TRBJ1-5; 11 bases match TRBD1. Losses at the gene ends were 9 bases for V and 5 bases for J; bases not matched to a gene: 9. This CDR3 has 15 residues. Germline CDR1 and CDR2: LNHDA and SQIVND (reference sequence). The DNA of the CDR3 is TGTGCCAGCGCAAACGGACAGGGGGCCTATCAGCCCCAGCATTTT. Protein: CASANGQGAYQPQHF. Combining the CDR3 with reference TRBV19 and TRBJ1-5 gives the whole variable domain DGGITQSPKYLFRKEGQNVTLSCEQNLNHDAMYWYRQDPGQGLRLIYYSQIVNDFQKGDIAEGYSVSREKKESFPLTVTSAQKNPTAFYLCASANGQGAYQPQHFGDGTRLSIL.

This chain uses TRBV7-2 with TRBJ2-7, with a possible D match to TRBD2 (6 bases). CDR1 and CDR2 (germline): SGHTA, FQGNSA. V lost 4 bases and J lost 3, with 16 bases in between. The CDR3 covers 15 residues. The CDR3 loop is CASSWAGTESYEQYF. Here the CDR3 DNA reads TGTGCCAGCAGCTGGGCCGGGACTGAAAGCTACGAGCAGTACTTC.

The gene calls are TRBV11-3 and TRBJ2-3, with D hard to call. V dropped 0 bases and J dropped 4 bases, with 2 bases sitting between them. Germline lookup yields CDR1 SGHNT and CDR2 YENEEA. The CDR3 is made up of 12 amino acids. This CDR3 is CASSLDADTQYF. The CDR3 nucleotides are TGTGCCAGCAGCTTAGACGCAGATACGCAGTATTTT.

This sequence joins TRBV7-9 and TRBJ2-1, with 14 nucleotides matching TRBD2. V shed 5 bases and J 8 bases; nucleotides not matched to a gene: 14. The length of the CDR3 is 18 residues. CDR1 and CDR2 from the germline V gene are SEHNR and FQNEAQ (reference sequence). CDR3 in DNA: TGTGCCAGCAGCATGGGACTAGCGGGGGCTACTTTGGGTGATGAGCAGTTCTTC. Translation gives CASSMGLAGATLGDEQFF. The variable domain in full, with the rest retrieved from reference TRBV7-9 and TRBJ2-1, is DTGVSQNPRHKITKRGQNVTFRCDPISEHNRLYWYRQTLGQGPEFLTYFQNEAQLEKSRLLSDRFSAERPKGSFSTLEIQRTEQGDSAMYLCASSMGLAGATLGDEQFFGPGTRLTVL.

The chain links TRBV30 to TRBJ2-2, with 8 bases matching TRBD1. The CDR3 consists of 14 residues. The V segment lost 5 bases and the J segment 3 bases; nucleotides outside the gene matches: 5. Germline-derived CDR1 and CDR2 are GTSNPN and SVGIG (reference sequence). The chain's CDR3 is CAWRQGPYTGELFF. The DNA of the CDR3 is TGTGCCTGGCGACAGGGGCCTTACACCGGGGAGCTGTTTTTT.

The chain combines TRBV11-3 with TRBJ2-3; TRBD1 aligns across 7 bases. The CDR3 length is 18 residues. The germline V gene encodes CDR1 SGHNT and CDR2 YENEEA. The trim removed 2 bases at V and 3 bases at J, leaving 14 bases unmatched. CDR3 coding DNA: TGTGCCAGCAGCTTAACCCGACAGGGTACCAGGAGGACAGATACGCAGTATTTT. Translated: CASSLTRQGTRRTDTQYF.

The chain links TRBV28 to TRBJ2-7; 12 bases are a match to TRBD2. Germline CDR1 reads MDHEN; CDR2 reads SYDVKM. Trimming removed 7 bases from V and 1 base from J; junction bases left unmatched: 8. The CDR3 is made up of 16 amino acids. The CDR3 DNA reads as TGTGCCAGCAACCCGACTAGCGGGAGACTGTCCTACGAGCAGTACTTC. Protein: CASNPTSGRLSYEQYF.

V and J are TRBV19 and TRBJ2-7, with 7 bases identical to TRBD1. CDR3 size: 14 residues. CDR1 and CDR2 from the germline V gene are LNHDA and SQIVND (reference sequence). The J segment lost 2 bases and the V segment lost 3 bases, leaving 4 bases of the junction unmatched. CDR3 in amino acids: CASSISGQPYEQYF. The CDR3 DNA reads TGTGCCAGTAGTATTTCGGGACAGCCCTACGAGCAGTACTTC.

The rearrangement links TRBV7-2 to TRBJ1-1, with a weak D call TRBD1 (6 bases). The V and J ends lost 5 bases and 0 bases respectively, with 13 bases between them. Germline V lookup: CDR1 SGHTA, CDR2 FQGNSA. The CDR3 totals 15 residues. The CDR3 reads CASSRRTEMNTEAFF. The CDR3 DNA reads as TGTGCCAGCAGCCGAAGGACAGAGATGAACACTGAAGCTTTCTTT.

The chain joins TRBV19 to TRBJ1-5; D perhaps matches TRBD1 (5 bases). Germline V gives CDR1 LNHDA, CDR2 SQIVND (reference sequence). CDR3 length: 16 residues. V was trimmed by 5 bases and J by 0 bases, leaving 14 bases between them. CDR3 amino acids: CASSRQGGYSNQPQHF. The CDR3 DNA follows: TGTGCCAGTAGTCGGCAGGGCGGATATAGCAATCAGCCCCAGCATTTT.

J is TRBJ1-1 and V is TRBV19; TRBD1 agrees at 7 bases. J gave up 4 bases and V 1 base, and 18 bases lay outside the gene matches. Germline V gene sequence: CDR1 LNHDA, CDR2 SQIVND (reference sequence). The CDR3 spans 19 residues. The CDR3 coding sequence is TGTGCCAGTAGTATAGCGGGGACAGAATCCCTTGGTTCAAGCACTGAAGCTTTCTTT. Translating it yields CASSIAGTESLGSSTEAFF.